This T cell receptor beta chain was sequenced for a study of cytomegalovirus exposure and HLA in healthy donors. The PCR made use of 60 Vbeta and 13 Jbeta primers. Some clones are missing from TCRdb's copy, which holds only in-frame ones; the method was immunoSEQ multiplex PCR. The sample has fewer than 200,000 clones; roughly 80% are singletons. This clonotype was sampled from a female donor in good health and CMV-seronegative. Sample: PBMCs.

DNA of the CDR3: TGTGCCAGCAGCCCCAGTGTATCGCTGAACACTGAAGCTTTCTTT. Its translation is CASSPSVSLNTEAFF. This chain links TRBV7-3 with TRBJ1-1; D not certain. V lost 5 bases, J lost 0 bases, and 13 bases lay in between. The CDR3 is 15 amino acids. From germline, CDR1 is SGHTA and CDR2 FQGTGA.